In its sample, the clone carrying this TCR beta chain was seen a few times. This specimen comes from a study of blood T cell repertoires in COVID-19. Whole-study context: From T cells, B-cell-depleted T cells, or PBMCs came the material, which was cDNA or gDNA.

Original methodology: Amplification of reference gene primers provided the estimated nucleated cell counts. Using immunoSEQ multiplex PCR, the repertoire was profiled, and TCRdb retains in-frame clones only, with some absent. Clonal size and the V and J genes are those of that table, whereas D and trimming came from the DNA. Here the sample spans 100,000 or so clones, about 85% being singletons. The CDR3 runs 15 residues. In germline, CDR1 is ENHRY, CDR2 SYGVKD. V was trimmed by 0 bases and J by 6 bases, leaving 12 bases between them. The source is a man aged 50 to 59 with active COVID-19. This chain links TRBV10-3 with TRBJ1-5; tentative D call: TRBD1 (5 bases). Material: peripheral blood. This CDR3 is CAISESKGLSQPQHF. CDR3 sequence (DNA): TGTGCCATCAGTGAGTCGAAGGGGCTAAGTCAGCCCCAGCATTTT.